The source of this T cell receptor (beta chain) is a study of blood T cell repertoires in COVID-19. The wider study: Some COVID-19 samples were acute and others convalescent; all came from the United States, Italy and Spain. T cells, B-cell-depleted T cells, or PBMCs supplied cDNA or gDNA.

The CDR3 consists of 12 residues. Looked up from germline, CDR1 is GTSNPN and CDR2 is SVGIG (reference sequence). V lost 5 bases, J lost 8 bases, and 15 bases lay in between. Original processing methods: For nucleated cells, counts were estimated from reference gene primer amplification. Clones were read by immunoSEQ multiplex PCR, and TCRdb kept only the in-frame ones, dropping some. V and J calls and clone size are as listed in that table; D and trimming were resolved from the DNA. The table lists 100,000 or so clones, roughly 85% of them singletons, with about 3.9% in the top ten. The chain is built from TRBV30 and TRBJ1-1; D uncertain. This clonotype was sampled from a man aged 50 or older with acute or convalescent COVID-19. Sequenced material: peripheral blood. In nucleotides, the CDR3 is TGTGCCTGGGGTCCCCCAAGTGAGGAAGCTTTCTTT. It yields the protein CAWGPPSEEAFF.